This entry concerns a single TCR beta chain. The source of the sample is a study of blood T cell repertoires in COVID-19. Clones were sequenced by immunoSEQ multiplex PCR, and TCRdb holds only the in-frame ones, with some missing. Of under 250,000 clones detected, roughly four fifths appear once; the ten largest clones hold approximately 4.5%. The specimen sequenced was peripheral blood. The receptor comes from a woman in her seventies with acute or convalescent COVID-19.

The CDR3, as DNA: TGTGCCAGTAGCGGACAGGGGGCCTATGGCTACACCTTC. Translating it yields CASSGQGAYGYTF. The rearrangement links TRBV19 to TRBJ1-2; 11 positions agree with TRBD1. The CDR3 extends over 13 amino acids. V shed 6 bases and J 4 bases; nucleotides not matched to a gene: 1. Germline lookup yields CDR1 LNHDA and CDR2 SQIVND (reference sequence).